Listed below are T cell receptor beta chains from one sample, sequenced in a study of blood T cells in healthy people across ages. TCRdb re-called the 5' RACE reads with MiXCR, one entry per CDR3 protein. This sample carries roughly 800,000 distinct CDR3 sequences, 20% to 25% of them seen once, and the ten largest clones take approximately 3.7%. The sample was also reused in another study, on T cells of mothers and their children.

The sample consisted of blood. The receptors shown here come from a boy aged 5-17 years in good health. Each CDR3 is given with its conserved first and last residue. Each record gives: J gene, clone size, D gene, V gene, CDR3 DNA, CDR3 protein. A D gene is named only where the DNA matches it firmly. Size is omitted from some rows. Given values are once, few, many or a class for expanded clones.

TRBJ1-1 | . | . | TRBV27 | TGTGCCAGCAGAGGACCGGAGGAAGCTTTCTTT | CASRGPEEAFF
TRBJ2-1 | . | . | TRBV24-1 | TGTGCCACCAGTGATCCCGGGGGTTCGGAGAGCTCCTACAATGAGCAGTTCTTC | CATSDPGGSESSYNEQFF
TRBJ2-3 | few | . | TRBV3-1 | TGTGCCAGCAGCCGAGGCGGGGCCCGGGGAGGAGATACGCAGTATTTT | CASSRGGARGGDTQYF
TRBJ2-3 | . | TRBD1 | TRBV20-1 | TGCAGTGCCCCGGTGGGACAGGGACCAGATACGCAGTATTTT | CSAPVGQGPDTQYF
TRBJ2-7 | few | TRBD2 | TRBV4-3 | TGCGCCAGCAGCCAAGATACTAGCGGGGGGGGCGAGCAGTACTTC | CASSQDTSGGGEQYF
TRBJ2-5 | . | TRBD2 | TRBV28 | TGTGCCATCGAGCCCAGCGGGGGGGACCAAGAGACCCAGTACTTC | CAIEPSGGDQETQYF
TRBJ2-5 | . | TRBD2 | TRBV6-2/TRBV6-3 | TGTGCCAGCAGTTTGACTAGCCTCGAAAAGCTGGTTAGGTACTTC | CASSLTSLEKLVRYF
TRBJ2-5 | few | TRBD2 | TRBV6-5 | TGTGCCTCATCGAGGCGACTAGCGGGAGGTTTTGCAGAGACCCAGTACTTC | CASSRRLAGGFAETQYF
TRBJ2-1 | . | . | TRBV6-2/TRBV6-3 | TGTGCCAGCAGTCCCCTCGGACCGTATTCCTACAATGAGCAGTTCTTC | CASSPLGPYSYNEQFF
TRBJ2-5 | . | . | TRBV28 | TGTGCCAGCAGTTTAGTTATTTCGGAGACCCAGTACTTC | CASSLVISETQYF
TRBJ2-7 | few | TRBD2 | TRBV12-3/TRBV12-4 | TGTGCCAGCAGTTCCTACTCCGGGACTAGCGGCGCAAGCTCCTACGAGCAGTACTTC | CASSSYSGTSGASSYEQYF
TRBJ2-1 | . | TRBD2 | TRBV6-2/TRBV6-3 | TGTGCCAGCAGTTCTTGGACTAGCGGGCCCTACAATGAGCAGTTCTTC | CASSSWTSGPYNEQFF
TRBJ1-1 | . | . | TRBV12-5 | TGTGCTAGTGGTTTTTTCGGACGGGGCACTGAAGCTTTCTTT | CASGFFGRGTEAFF
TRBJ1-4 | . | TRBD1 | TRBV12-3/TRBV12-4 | TGTGCCAGCAGTTTGGACAGGTCAACTAATGAAAAACTGTTTTTT | CASSLDRSTNEKLFF
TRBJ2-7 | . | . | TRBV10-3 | TGTGCCATCCATCCCCATAGCGGACAGACCTACGAGCAGTACTTC | CAIHPHSGQTYEQYF
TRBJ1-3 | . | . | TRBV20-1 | TGCAGTGCTAGGGGCAGGGAAGTGGCTGGAAACACCATATATTTT | CSARGREVAGNTIYF
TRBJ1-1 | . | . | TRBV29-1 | TGCAGCGTTGAAGTACGGAGGGGGAACACTGAAGCTTTCTTT | CSVEVRRGNTEAFF
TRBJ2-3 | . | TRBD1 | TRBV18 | TGTGCCAGCTCCTTGATCCGGGACAGACGCACAGATACGCAGTATTTT | CASSLIRDRRTDTQYF
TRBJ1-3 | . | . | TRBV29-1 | TGCAGCGTTGAAGATGGGCAGGGTCGAAACACCATATATTTT | CSVEDGQGRNTIYF
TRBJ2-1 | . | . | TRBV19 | TGTGCCAGTAGTATGAGTCTCGCTAATTACAATGAGCAGTTCTTC | CASSMSLANYNEQFF
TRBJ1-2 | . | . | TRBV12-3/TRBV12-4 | TGTGCCAGCAGCCTAACAGAATCAGGAGGCTACACCTTC | CASSLTESGGYTF
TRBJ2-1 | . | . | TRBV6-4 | TGTGCCAGCAGTGATTTAAATGGACGTGAGCAGTTCTTC | CASSDLNGREQFF
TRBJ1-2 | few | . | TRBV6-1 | TGTGCCAGCAGTGAAGGTCGATCGCACTGGGAGTGCACCTTC | CASSEGRSHWECTF
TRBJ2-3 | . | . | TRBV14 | TGCGCCAGCAGCCAGCCGCAGGGGAAGGCAGATACGCAGTATTTT | CASSQPQGKADTQYF
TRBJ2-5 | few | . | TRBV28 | TGTGCCAGCAGTGCCTCCCTTGTGGGCCAAGAGACCCAGTACTTC | CASSASLVGQETQYF
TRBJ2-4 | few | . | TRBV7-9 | TGTGCCAGCAGACCTGAAATGGACACCATTCAGTACTTC | CASRPEMDTIQYF
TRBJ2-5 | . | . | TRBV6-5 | TGTGCCAGCAGTGAGTGGACAGCGGGAAAAGAGACCCAGTACTTC | CASSEWTAGKETQYF
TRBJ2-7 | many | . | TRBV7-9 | TGTGCCAGCAGCTTCCCGGGAACCTACGAGCAGTACTTC | CASSFPGTYEQYF
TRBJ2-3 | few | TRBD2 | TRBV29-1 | TGCAGCGTTAGGTTAGCGGGAGCGACAGATACGCAGTATTTT | CSVRLAGATDTQYF
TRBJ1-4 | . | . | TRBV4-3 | TGCGCCAGCAGCCAAGATCCGGGGGTCACTAATGAAAAACTGTTTTTT | CASSQDPGVTNEKLFF
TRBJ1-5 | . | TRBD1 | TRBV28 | TGTGCCAGCAGTTGGGGAAAGGACAGGGTGAGCAATCAGCCCCAGCATTTT | CASSWGKDRVSNQPQHF
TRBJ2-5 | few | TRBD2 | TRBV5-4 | TGTGCCAGCAGCTTGGAGGCTAGCGGTGTGAAGACCCAGTACTTC | CASSLEASGVKTQYF
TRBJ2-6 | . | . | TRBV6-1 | TGTGCCAGCAGCCCTACAGGGAAGACACGTAATTCTGGGGCCAACGTCCTGACTTTC | CASSPTGKTRNSGANVLTF
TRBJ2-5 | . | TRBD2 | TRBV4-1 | TGCGCCAGCAGCCAAGATCTGAGCGGGGGTTCCCAGTGGGGGACCCAGTACTTC | CASSQDLSGGSQWGTQYF
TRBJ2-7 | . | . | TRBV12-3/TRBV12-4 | TGTGCCAGCAGTTTAACCCCATGGGAGCAGTACTTC | CASSLTPWEQYF
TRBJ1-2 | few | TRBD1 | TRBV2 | TGTGCCAGGAGGGACAGTCCCACCTATGGCTACACCTTC | CARRDSPTYGYTF
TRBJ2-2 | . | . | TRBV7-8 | TGTGCCAGCAGCTTAGGCGACCTTAGCTCCGGGGAGCTGTTTTTT | CASSLGDLSSGELFF
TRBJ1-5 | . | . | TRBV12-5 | TGTGCTAGTGGGTGGGACACCGAACAGCCCCAGCATTTT | CASGWDTEQPQHF
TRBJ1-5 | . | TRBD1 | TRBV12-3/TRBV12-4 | TGTGCCAGCAGTTTGGAGACAGGGGAGAATCAGCCCCAGCATTTT | CASSLETGENQPQHF
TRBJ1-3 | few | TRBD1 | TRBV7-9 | TGTGCCAGCAGCTCGGGACAGGGGGCGTCTGGAAACACCATATATTTT | CASSSGQGASGNTIYF
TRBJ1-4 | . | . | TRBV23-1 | TGCGCCAGCAGTCAACCCAGGATTCCCCGGTCAGGGAAACTGTTTTTT | CASSQPRIPRSGKLFF
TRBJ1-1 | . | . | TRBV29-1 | TGCAGCCCCCCCAGCGGCCGGAAAATGAACACTGAAGCTTTCTTT | CSPPSGRKMNTEAFF
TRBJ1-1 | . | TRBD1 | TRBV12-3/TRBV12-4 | TGTGCCAGCAGTCCATGGGGACAGACCTCTATGAGCACTGAAGCTTTCTTT | CASSPWGQTSMSTEAFF
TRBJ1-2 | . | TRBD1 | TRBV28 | TGTGCCAGCAGTTCCACCCAGACAGGGCTTTATGGCTACACCTTC | CASSSTQTGLYGYTF
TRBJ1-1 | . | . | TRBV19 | TGTGCCAGTAAGCGGGGCGTCTTGGGGAACACCGAAGCTTTCTTT | CASKRGVLGNTEAFF
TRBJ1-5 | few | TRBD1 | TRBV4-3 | TGCGCCAGCAGCCAAGATGCAGGGGGCCGTCCCTATCAGCCCCAGCATTTT | CASSQDAGGRPYQPQHF
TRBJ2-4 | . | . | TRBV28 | TGTGCCAGCATCCCTAGGGCCGGCCGGGGCATTCAGTACTTC | CASIPRAGRGIQYF
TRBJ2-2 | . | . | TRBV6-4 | TGTGCCAGCAGTGATGCTACCGGGGAGCTGTTTTTT | CASSDATGELFF
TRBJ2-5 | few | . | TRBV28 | TGTGCCAGCAGCTCCCCAGGGTCCCCACAAGCGACCCAGTACTTC | CASSSPGSPQATQYF
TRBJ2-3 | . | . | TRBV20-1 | TGCAGTGCTTCGGACTCCGGGGGAGATACGCAGTATTTT | CSASDSGGDTQYF
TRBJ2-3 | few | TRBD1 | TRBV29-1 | TGCAGCGTTGACAGGGGGACAGGGTTTGATACGCAGTATTTT | CSVDRGTGFDTQYF
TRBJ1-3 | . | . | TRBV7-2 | TGTGCCAGCAGCCCATTAAGGGCGACTTCTGGAAACACCATATATTTT | CASSPLRATSGNTIYF
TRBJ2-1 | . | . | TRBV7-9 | TGTGCCAGCAGCTTAGCCTGGGTAGTGTCCAATGGGCAGTTCTTC | CASSLAWVVSNGQFF
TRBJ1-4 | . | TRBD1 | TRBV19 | TGTGCCAGTTGGCCCGGGACAGGCGCCAATGAAAAACTGTTTTTT | CASWPGTGANEKLFF
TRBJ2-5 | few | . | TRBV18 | TGTGCCAGCTCACCCCTTAGCGAGGGACCCAACGGAGAGACCCAGTACTTC | CASSPLSEGPNGETQYF
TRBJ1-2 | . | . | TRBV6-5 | TGTGCCAGCAGTTCCCCGACGGCGAACTATGGCTACACCTTC | CASSSPTANYGYTF
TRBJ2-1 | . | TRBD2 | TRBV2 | TGTGCCAGCAGTGAAGTCATGGCGGGGGGGCCGTTCTTC | CASSEVMAGGPFF
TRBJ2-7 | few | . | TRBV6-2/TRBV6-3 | TGTGCCAGCAGTTTTGACAGACCCTTATACGAGCAGTACTTC | CASSFDRPLYEQYF